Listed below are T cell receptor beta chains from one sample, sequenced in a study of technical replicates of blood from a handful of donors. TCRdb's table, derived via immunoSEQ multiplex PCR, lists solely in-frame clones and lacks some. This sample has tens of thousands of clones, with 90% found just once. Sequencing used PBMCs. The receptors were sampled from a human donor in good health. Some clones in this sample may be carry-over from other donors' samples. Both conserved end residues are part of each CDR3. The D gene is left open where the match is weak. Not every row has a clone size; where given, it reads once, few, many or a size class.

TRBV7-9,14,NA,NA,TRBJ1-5,TGTGCCAGCAGCTTAGCAGGGGATTTGCAGCCCCAGCATTTT,CASSLAGDLQPQHF
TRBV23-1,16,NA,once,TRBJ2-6,TGCGCCAGCAGTCTTAGTAGCTGGTCTGGGGCCAACGTCCTGACTTTC,CASSLSSWSGANVLTF
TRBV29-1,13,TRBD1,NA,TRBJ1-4,TGCAGCGTGAGGACAGGATACAATGAAAAACTGTTTTTT,CSVRTGYNEKLFF
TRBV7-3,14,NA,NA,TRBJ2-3,TGTGCCAGCAGCTTAAGTCTTCTATCAGATACGCAGTATTTT,CASSLSLLSDTQYF
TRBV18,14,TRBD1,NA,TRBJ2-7,TGTGCCAGCTCACCACCCACAGGGGTGGGCGAGCAGTACTTC,CASSPPTGVGEQYF
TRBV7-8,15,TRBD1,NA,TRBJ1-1,TGTGCCAGCAGCACTAACAGGGGCTTGAACACTGAAGCTTTCTTT,CASSTNRGLNTEAFF
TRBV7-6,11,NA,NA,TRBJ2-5,TGTGCCAGCAGCTCACAAGAGACCCAGTACTTC,CASSSQETQYF
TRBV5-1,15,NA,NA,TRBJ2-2,TGCGCCAGCAGCTTGGATTCCAGGGACACCGGGGAGCTGTTTTTT,CASSLDSRDTGELFF
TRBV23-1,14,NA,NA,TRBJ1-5,TGCGCCACGGAGGACGGCGGAGACAATCAGCCCCAGCATTTT,CATEDGGDNQPQHF
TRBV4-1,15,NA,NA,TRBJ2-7,TGCGCCAGCAGCCAAGATGGGACTTTTTACTACGAGCAGTACTTC,CASSQDGTFYYEQYF
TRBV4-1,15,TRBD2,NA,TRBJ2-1,TGCGCCAGCAGCCGGAGCGGGAGTGGGTACAATGAGCAGTTCTTC,CASSRSGSGYNEQFF
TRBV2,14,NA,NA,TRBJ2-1,TGTGCCAGCACCAGGAATGTCCGGACTCGTAAGCAGTTCTTC,CASTRNVRTRKQFF
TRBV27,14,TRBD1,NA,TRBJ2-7,TGTGCCAGCAGTTTATTAGGGACAGGGGCCGAGCAGTACTTC,CASSLLGTGAEQYF
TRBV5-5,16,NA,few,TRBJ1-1,TGTGCCAGCAGCTTGGCCGGGTCCTCGATGAACACTGAAGCTTTCTTT,CASSLAGSSMNTEAFF
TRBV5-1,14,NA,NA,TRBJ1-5,TGCGCCAGCAGCTTGGGGGGGGACGAGGGGCCCCAGCATTTT,CASSLGGDEGPQHF
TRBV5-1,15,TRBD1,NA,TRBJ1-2,TGCGCCAGCAGCTTCGCCGGGACAGGGGGCGTCGGCTGCACCTTC,CASSFAGTGGVGCTF
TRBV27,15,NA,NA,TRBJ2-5,TGTGCCAGCAGTGCCCACGCGTACGAGAAGGAGACCCAGTACTTC,CASSAHAYEKETQYF
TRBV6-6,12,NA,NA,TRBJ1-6,TGTGCCAGCAGTTACGACGGGGCACCCCTCCACTTT,CASSYDGAPLHF
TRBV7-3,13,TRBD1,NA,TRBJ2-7,TGTGCCAGCAGACCGGACAGGGTCCACGAGCAGTACTTC,CASRPDRVHEQYF
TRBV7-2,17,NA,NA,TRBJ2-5,TGTGCCAGCAGCATCGCTGCGGCTAGCGCGACCTGGGAGACCCAGTACTTC,CASSIAAASATWETQYF
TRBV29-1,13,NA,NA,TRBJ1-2,TGCAGCGACGGGAGTGGGGGGGTCCATGGCTACACCTTC,CSDGSGGVHGYTF
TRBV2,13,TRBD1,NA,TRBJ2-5,TGTGCCAGCCAAAGACAGGGGAGGGAGACCCAGTACTTC,CASQRQGRETQYF
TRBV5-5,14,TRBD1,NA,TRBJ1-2,TGTGCCAGCAGATACCGGGACAGTTACTATGGCTACACCTTC,CASRYRDSYYGYTF
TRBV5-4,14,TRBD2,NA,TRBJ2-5,TGTGCCAGCAGACGACTAGCGGGAGGCGAGACCCAGTACTTC,CASRRLAGGETQYF
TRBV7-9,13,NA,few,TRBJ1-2,TGTGCCAGCAGCTTCCCAGGGGTTCTGGGCTACACCTTC,CASSFPGVLGYTF
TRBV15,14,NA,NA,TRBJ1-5,TGTGCCACCAGCCTAGGGGCCTCCGCTCAGCCCCAGCATTTT,CATSLGASAQPQHF
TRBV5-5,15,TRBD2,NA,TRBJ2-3,TGTGCCAGCAGCAGGACTAGCGACAGATCAGATACGCAGTATTTT,CASSRTSDRSDTQYF
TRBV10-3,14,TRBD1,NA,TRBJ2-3,TGTGCCACAGGGTGGGGGACAGGGGCAGATACGCAGTATTTT,CATGWGTGADTQYF
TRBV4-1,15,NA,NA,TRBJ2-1,TGCGCCAGCAGCCAAGGGTCAGGAACATACAATGAGCAGTTCTTC,CASSQGSGTYNEQFF
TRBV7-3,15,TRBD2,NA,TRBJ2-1,TGTGCCAGCAGGTCTAGCGGGACTAGCCTCAATGAGCAGTTCTTC,CASRSSGTSLNEQFF
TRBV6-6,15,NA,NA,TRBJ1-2,TGTGCCAGCAGTGACTTTAGTTTAGGGGGTTATGGCTACACCTTC,CASSDFSLGGYGYTF
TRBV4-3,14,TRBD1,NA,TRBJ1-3,TGCGCCAGCAGCCAAGAGACAGGGTTGGGCACCATATATTTT,CASSQETGLGTIYF
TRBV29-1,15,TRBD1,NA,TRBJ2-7,TGCAGCGTTGAAGATCTGAGACAGGGGGTGCTCGAGCAGTACTTC,CSVEDLRQGVLEQYF
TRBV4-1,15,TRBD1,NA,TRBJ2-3,TGCGCCAGCAGCCAAGCAGGGACAGACACAGATACGCAGTATTTT,CASSQAGTDTDTQYF
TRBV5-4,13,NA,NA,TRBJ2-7,TGTGCCAGCAGCATTGACAGCTCCTACGAGCAGTACTTC,CASSIDSSYEQYF
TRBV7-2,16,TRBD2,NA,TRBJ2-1,TGTGCCAGCAGCTTAGTAGGCGGGAGAGCCAGCAATGAGCAGTTCTTC,CASSLVGGRASNEQFF
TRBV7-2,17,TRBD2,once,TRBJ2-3,TGTGCCAGCAGCAGACCCGGGACTAGCGGTAACACAGATACGCAGTATTTT,CASSRPGTSGNTDTQYF
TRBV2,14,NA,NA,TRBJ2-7,TGTGCCAGCAGTGTTGGGGGTCGGGAGTACGAGCAGTACTTC,CASSVGGREYEQYF
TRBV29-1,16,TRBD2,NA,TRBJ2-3,TGCAGCGTTGTGGGCCTCAACGGGAGGGCCGGGGATACGCAGTATTTT,CSVVGLNGRAGDTQYF
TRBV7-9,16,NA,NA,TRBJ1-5,TGTGCCAGCAGCTTAGGAGCTGGTCAGGGGAATCAGCCCCAGCATTTT,CASSLGAGQGNQPQHF
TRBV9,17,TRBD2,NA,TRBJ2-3,TGTGCCAGCAGTCTGACCGTAGCGGGGGGGGTCACAGATACGCAGTATTTT,CASSLTVAGGVTDTQYF
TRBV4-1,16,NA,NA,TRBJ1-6,TGCGCCAGCAGCGGATCTGGGAGCTCCTATAATTCACCCCTCCACTTT,CASSGSGSSYNSPLHF
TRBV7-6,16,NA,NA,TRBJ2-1,TGTGCCAGCAGCTTAGGGGACTTGGGGGGGCCCAATGAGCAGTTCTTC,CASSLGDLGGPNEQFF
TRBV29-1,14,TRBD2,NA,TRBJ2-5,TGCAGCGTTGAACTAGCGGGGATTAAAGAGACCCAGTACTTC,CSVELAGIKETQYF
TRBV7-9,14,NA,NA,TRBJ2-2,TGTGCCAGCGGGTGGAGGGGGCGGACCGGGGAGCTGTTTTTT,CASGWRGRTGELFF
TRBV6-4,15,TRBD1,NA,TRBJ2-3,TGTGCCAGCAGTGACGGGGGACAGGCCACAGATACGCAGTATTTT,CASSDGGQATDTQYF
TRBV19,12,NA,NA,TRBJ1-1,TGTGCCAGTGGCCAGGGGAACACTGAAGCTTTCTTT,CASGQGNTEAFF
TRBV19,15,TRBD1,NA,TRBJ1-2,TGTGCCAGTAGCCGTATCGGGACAGGGGGTCGAGGCTACACCTTC,CASSRIGTGGRGYTF
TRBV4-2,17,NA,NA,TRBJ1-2,TGTGCCAGCAGCCAAGATGGGGGGGACTCAAGACGGTATGGCTACACCTTC,CASSQDGGDSRRYGYTF
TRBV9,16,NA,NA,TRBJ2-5,TGTGCCAGCAGCGTAGGAGGTAGCGGACCTACGGAGACCCAGTACTTC,CASSVGGSGPTETQYF
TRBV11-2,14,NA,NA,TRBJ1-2,TGTGCCAGCAGCCCCCGTGTCGTCAACTATGGCTACACCTTC,CASSPRVVNYGYTF
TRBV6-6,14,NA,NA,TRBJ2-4,TGTGCCAGCAGTTACTGGGGGGACAAAAACATTCAGTACTTC,CASSYWGDKNIQYF
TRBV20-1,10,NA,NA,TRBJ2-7,TGCAGTGCTTCGGGGGACGAGCAGTACTTC,CSASGDEQYF
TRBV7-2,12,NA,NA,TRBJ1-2,TGTGCCAGCAGCTTTAGCCCTGGTGGCTACACCTTC,CASSFSPGGYTF
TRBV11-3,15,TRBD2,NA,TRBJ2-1,TGTGCCAGCAGCCAGACTAGCGGGGGACGTCAAGAGCAGTTCTTC,CASSQTSGGRQEQFF
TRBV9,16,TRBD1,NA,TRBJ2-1,TGTGCCAGCAGCGCCAGAGGGACAGGGGGTAGAAATGAGCAGTTCTTC,CASSARGTGGRNEQFF
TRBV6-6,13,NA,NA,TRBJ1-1,TGTGCCAGCAGCCCCCAGGGGAACACTGAAGCTTTCTTT,CASSPQGNTEAFF